One and the same sample provided the 9 T cell receptor beta chains below, sequenced in a study of TIL therapy for anti-PD-1-resistant metastatic lung cancer. Noted time point: pre-treatment sample, taken before nivolumab and TIL therapy. The tumor samples were excised metastases, mostly pleural nodules or supraclavicular lymph nodes. The immunoSEQ assay was v3. Sequencing was performed with immunoSEQ multiplex PCR; in TCRdb, only in-frame clones are kept and a portion is missing. The sample lists more than 10,000 clones, around three fifths occurring once. This sample comprised tumor tissue, obtained at baseline. All receptors come from a person between 30 and 79 years old with non-small cell lung cancer.

The chain is built from TRBV5-1 and TRBJ1-2, with 7 bases identical to TRBD1. J lost 4 bases, V lost 3 bases, and 3 bases had no gene match. This CDR3 region has 13 residues. Germline V gene sequence: CDR1 SGHRS, CDR2 YFSETQ. Here the CDR3 DNA reads TGCGCCAGCAGCTCCGGGACAGCCTATGGCTACACCTTC. Translating it yields CASSSGTAYGYTF.

This clone turned up a few times. The chain has TRBV11-3 and TRBJ2-2; either TRBD1 or TRBD2 may fit D (6 bases each). CDR3 size: 15 residues. Looked up from germline, CDR1 is SGHNT and CDR2 is YENEEA. Between the trimmed V and J ends, which lost 1 base and 5 bases, there was a span of 11 bases. Here the CDR3 DNA reads TGTGCCAGCAGCTTAGGGGGGGCGAGGACCGGGGAGCTGTTTTTT. Its translation is CASSLGGARTGELFF.

This clone is judged medium-sized. The V gene is TRBV2, the J gene TRBJ2-5; D remains unclear. Trimming took 0 bases from V and 9 from J, leaving 5 bases between them. The CDR3 extends over 11 amino acids. In germline, CDR1 is SNHLY, CDR2 FYNNEI. CDR3 in DNA: TGTGCCAGCAGTGAAGCTACGGCCCAGTACTTC. Its translation: CASSEATAQYF.

This clone was observed a handful of times. One end of the junction does not line up with germline, which may come from a read error. The chain recombines TRBV6-6 with TRBJ1-6, with 8 bases lining up with TRBD1. From germline, CDR1 is MNHNY and CDR2 SVGAGI (reference sequence). This CDR3 comprises 11 residues. As DNA, the CDR3 is TGTGCCAGCAGTTACCGGGGACAGGTCCTATTT. It encodes CASSYRGQVLF.

By sample fraction, this clone is large. The chain's CDR3 is CASSYYSRSSYEQYF. The DNA of the CDR3 is TGTGCCAGCAGTTACTACAGCCGGAGCTCCTACGAGCAGTACTTC. The chain has TRBV6-5 and TRBJ2-7; no clear D. The V gene's germline CDR1 is MNHEY and CDR2 SVGAGI. The CDR3 runs to 15 residues. V lost 1 base to trimming and J lost 0 bases, with 10 bases between them.

The chain combines TRBV6-6 with TRBJ1-4, with TRBD1 identical over 9 bases. Losses at the gene ends were 6 bases for V and 11 bases for J; bases not matched to a gene: 10. The CDR3 totals 14 residues. Germline V gene sequence: CDR1 MNHNY, CDR2 SVGAGI (reference sequence). Here the CDR3 reads CASSPGTGSMKLFF. The CDR3 DNA reads as TGTGCCAGCAGCCCCGGGACAGGGAGTATGAAACTGTTTTTT.

This clone has just a few counts. CDR3 sequence: CASSGRQGDTTNTEAFF. For the CDR3, the DNA is TGTGCCAGCAGTGGGAGGCAGGGTGACACTACAAACACTGAAGCTTTCTTT. V and J are TRBV2 and TRBJ1-1; a possible D gene is TRBD1 (5 bases). V was clipped by 4 bases and J by 2 bases, with 20 bases between them. CDR3 length: 17 residues. The germline V gene encodes CDR1 SNHLY and CDR2 FYNNEI.

V usage is TRBV28 and J usage is TRBJ1-2; D uncertain. The germline V gene encodes CDR1 MDHEN and CDR2 SYDVKM. V gave up 5 bases and J gave up 4 bases, with 11 bases separating them. The length of the CDR3 is 13 residues. The CDR3 nucleotides read TGTGCCAGCAGTCTACGGTCCGTCTATGGCTACACCTTC. It encodes CASSLRSVYGYTF.

V gene TRBV5-1 combines with J gene TRBJ2-1; no clear D gene. V lost 0 bases, J lost 2 bases, and 9 bases lay in between. This CDR3 spans 15 amino acids. Germline V lookup: CDR1 SGHRS, CDR2 YFSETQ. The CDR3 protein is CASSLGAGTYNEQFF. The CDR3 DNA follows: TGCGCCAGCAGCTTGGGGGCAGGTACCTACAATGAGCAGTTCTTC.